This entry describes one TCR beta chain. This table comes from immunoSEQ multiplex PCR, and its TCRdb copy is limited to in-frame clones, with some not included. The sample lists hundreds of thousands of clones; 80% to 90% were seen once. CDR3 length equals 17 residues. Germline V gene data show CDR1 as LGHNA and CDR2 as YNFKEQ. V lost 0 bases, J lost 5 bases, and 19 bases lay in between. This specimen comes from a study of Ad26.COV2.S vaccination and SARS-CoV-2 variants. Study information: Sample donor was a member of the COV1001 Ad26.COV2.S trial arm. Once, or twice with 56 days between doses, Ad26.COV2.S was given intramuscularly.

Sample treatment: approximately 18 received Ad26.COV2.S at low or high dose, single or two shots; 5 received placebo; per-sample allocation not given. Sample collection was performed on day 63 after the first vaccine or placebo injection. The J gene is TRBJ2-5, the V gene TRBV4-2, with a possible D match to TRBD2 (5 bases). This clonotype was obtained from a person aged 18-65 years who received the Ad26.COV2.S COVID-19 vaccine or a placebo. The sequencing here drew on peripheral blood, taken in a trial of Ad26.COV2.S vaccine versus placebo. The CDR3 sequence is CASSQEWDEGPSETQYF. The CDR3 DNA sequence: TGTGCCAGCAGCCAAGAATGGGATGAGGGCCCAAGTGAGACCCAGTACTTC.